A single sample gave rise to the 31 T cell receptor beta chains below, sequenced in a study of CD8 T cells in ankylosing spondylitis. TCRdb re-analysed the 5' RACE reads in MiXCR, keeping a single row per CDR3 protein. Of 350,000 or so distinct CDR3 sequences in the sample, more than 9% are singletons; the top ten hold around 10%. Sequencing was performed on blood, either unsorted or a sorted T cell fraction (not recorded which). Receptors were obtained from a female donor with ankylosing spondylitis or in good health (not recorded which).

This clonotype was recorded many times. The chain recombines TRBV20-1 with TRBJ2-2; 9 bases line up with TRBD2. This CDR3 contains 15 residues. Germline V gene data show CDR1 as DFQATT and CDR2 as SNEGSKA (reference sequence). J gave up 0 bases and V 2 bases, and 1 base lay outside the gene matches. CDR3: CSARKRGANTGELFF. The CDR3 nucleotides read TGCAGTGCTAGAAAGCGGGGGGCGAACACCGGGGAGCTGTTTTTT.

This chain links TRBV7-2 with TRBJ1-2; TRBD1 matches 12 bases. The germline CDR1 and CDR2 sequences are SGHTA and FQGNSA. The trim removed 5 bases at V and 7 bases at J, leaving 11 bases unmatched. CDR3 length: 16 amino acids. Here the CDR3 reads CASSERPGQGAAGYTF. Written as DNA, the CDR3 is TGTGCCAGCAGCGAAAGACCGGGACAGGGGGCGGCTGGCTACACCTTC.

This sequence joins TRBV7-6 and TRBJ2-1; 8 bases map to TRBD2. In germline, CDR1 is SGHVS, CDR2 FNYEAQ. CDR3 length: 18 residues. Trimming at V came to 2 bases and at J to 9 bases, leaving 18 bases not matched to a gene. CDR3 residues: CASSLSAPSGRSLGEQFF. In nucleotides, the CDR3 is TGTGCCAGCAGCTTAAGTGCCCCCAGCGGGAGATCGTTGGGTGAGCAGTTCTTC.

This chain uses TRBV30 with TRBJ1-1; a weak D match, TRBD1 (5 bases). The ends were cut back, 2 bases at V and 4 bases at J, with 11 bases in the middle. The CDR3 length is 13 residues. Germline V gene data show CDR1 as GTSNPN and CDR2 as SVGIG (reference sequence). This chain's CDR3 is CAWSTTGGTEAFF. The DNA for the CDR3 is TGTGCCTGGAGTACCACGGGGGGCACTGAAGCTTTCTTT.

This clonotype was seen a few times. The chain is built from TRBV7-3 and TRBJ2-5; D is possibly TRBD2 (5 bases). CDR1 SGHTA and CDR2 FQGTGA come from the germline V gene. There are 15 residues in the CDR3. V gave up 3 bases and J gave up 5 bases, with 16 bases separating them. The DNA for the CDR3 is TGTGCCAGCAGCTTTTCCGACTCCCCGGGGGAGACCCAGTACTTC. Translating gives CASSFSDSPGETQYF.

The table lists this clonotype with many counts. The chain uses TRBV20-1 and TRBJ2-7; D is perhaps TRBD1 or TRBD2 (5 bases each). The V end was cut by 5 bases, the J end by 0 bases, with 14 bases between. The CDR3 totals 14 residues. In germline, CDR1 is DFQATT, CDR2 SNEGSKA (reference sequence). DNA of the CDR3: TGCAGTGCTCGATCCGGGACGGGCTCCTACGAGCAGTACTTC. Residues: CSARSGTGSYEQYF.

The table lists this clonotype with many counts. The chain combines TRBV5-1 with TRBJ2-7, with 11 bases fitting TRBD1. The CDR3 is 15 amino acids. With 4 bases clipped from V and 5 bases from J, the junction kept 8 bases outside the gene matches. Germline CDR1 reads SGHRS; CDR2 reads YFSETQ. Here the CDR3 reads CASSPRTGGFDEQYF. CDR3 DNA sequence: TGCGCCAGCAGCCCGAGGACAGGGGGCTTTGACGAGCAGTACTTC.

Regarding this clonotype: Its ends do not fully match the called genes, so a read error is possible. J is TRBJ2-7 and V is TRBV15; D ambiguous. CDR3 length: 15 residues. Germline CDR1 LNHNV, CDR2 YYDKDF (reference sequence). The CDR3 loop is CSTSRDPGSTYEQYF. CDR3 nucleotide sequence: TGTTCCACCAGCAGAGATCCCGGATCAACCTACGAGCAGTACTTC.

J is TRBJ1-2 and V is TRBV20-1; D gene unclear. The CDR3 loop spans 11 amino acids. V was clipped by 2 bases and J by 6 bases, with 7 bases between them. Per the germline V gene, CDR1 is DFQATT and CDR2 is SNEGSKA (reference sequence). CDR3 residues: CSARRGNGYTF. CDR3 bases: TGCAGTGCTAGACGCGGGAATGGCTACACCTTC.

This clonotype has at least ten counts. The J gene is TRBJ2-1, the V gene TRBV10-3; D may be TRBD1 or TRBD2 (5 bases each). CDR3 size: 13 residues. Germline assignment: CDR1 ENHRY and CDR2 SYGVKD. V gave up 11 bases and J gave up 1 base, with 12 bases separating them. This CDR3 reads CASRDGSYNEQFF. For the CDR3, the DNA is TGTGCCTCAAGGGACGGATCCTACAATGAGCAGTTCTTC.

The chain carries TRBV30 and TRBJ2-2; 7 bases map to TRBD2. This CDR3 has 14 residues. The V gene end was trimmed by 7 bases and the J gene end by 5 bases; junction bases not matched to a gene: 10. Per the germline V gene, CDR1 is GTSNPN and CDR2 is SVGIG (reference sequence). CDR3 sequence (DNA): TGTGCCTTACGAACTAGCGCCCTGACCGGGGAGCTGTTTTTT. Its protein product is CALRTSALTGELFF.

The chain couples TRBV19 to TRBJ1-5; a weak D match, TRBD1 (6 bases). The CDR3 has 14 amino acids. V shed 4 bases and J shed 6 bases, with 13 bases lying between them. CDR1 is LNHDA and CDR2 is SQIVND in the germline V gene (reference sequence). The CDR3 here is CASSRNRAIQPQHF. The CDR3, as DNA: TGTGCCAGTAGTAGAAACAGGGCCATTCAGCCCCAGCATTTT.

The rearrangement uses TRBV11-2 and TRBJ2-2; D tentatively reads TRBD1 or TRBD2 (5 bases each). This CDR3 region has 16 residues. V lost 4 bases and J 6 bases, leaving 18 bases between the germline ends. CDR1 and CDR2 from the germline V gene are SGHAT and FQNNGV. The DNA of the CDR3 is TGTGCCAGCAGCTCGTATAAGGGCAGGGACGCCGGGGAGCTGTTTTTT. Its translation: CASSSYKGRDAGELFF.

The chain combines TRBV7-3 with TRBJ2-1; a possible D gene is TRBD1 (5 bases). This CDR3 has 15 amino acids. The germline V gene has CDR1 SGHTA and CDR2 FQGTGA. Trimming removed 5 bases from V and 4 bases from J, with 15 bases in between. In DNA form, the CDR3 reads TGTGCCAGCAGCGTCGGGCAGGGCCTTTACAATGAGCAGTTCTTC. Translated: CASSVGQGLYNEQFF. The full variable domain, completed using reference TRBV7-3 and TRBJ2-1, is GAGVSQTPSNKVTEKGKYVELRCDPISGHTALYWYRQSLGQGPEFLIYFQGTGAADDSGLPNDRFFAVRPEGSVSTLKIQRTERGDSAVYLCASSVGQGLYNEQFFGPGTRLTVL.

DNA for the CDR3: TGTGCCAGCATTGCCGGGACAGGGGTTTTAAGCAATCAGCCCCAGCATTTT. This translates into CASIAGTGVLSNQPQHF. The chain carries TRBV2 and TRBJ1-5, with TRBD1 matching over 10 bases. There are 17 residues in the CDR3. Germline V gene lookup returns CDR1 SNHLY and CDR2 FYNNEI. V shed 7 bases and J 1 base; nucleotides not matched to a gene: 10.

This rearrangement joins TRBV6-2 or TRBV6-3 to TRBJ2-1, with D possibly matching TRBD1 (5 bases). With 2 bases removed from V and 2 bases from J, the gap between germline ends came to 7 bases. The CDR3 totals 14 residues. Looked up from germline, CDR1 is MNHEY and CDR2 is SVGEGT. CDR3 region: CASSYQGTYNEQFF. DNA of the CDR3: TGTGCCAGCAGTTACCAGGGAACCTACAATGAGCAGTTCTTC.

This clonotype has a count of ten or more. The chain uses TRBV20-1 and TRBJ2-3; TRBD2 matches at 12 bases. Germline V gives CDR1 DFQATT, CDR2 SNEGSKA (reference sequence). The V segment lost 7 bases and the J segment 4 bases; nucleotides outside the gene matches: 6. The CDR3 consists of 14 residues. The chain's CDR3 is CSGRLAGASDTQYF. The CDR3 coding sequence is TGCAGTGGCAGACTAGCGGGAGCTTCAGATACGCAGTATTTT.

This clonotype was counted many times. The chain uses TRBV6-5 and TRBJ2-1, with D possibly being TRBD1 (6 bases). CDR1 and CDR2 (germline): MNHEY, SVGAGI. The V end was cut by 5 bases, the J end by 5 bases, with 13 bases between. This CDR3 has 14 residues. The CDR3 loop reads CASSHRVGNNEQFF. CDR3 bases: TGTGCCAGCAGTCACAGGGTCGGCAACAATGAGCAGTTCTTC.

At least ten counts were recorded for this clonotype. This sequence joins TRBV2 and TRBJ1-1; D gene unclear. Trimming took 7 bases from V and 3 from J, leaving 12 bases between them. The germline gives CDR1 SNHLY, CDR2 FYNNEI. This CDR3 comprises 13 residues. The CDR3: CASTVSLDTEAFF. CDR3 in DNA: TGTGCCAGCACCGTGAGTTTGGACACTGAAGCTTTCTTT.

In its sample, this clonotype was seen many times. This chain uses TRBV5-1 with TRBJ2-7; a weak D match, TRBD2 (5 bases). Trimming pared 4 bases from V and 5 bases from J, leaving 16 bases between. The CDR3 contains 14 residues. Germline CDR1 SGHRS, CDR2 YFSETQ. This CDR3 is CASSLSEASDEQYF. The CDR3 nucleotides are TGCGCCAGCAGCCTTAGCGAGGCATCGGACGAGCAGTACTTC.

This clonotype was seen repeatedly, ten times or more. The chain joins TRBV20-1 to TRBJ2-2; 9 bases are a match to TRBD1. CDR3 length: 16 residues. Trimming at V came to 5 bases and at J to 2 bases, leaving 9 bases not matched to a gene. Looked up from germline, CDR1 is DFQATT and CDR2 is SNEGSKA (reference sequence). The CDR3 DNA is TGCAGTGCTCCAACCCGGGACAGGGTAAACACCGGGGAGCTGTTTTTT. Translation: CSAPTRDRVNTGELFF.

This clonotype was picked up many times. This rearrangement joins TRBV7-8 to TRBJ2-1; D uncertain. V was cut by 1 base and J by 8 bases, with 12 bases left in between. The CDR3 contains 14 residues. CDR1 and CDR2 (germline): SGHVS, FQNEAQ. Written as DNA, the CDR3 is TGTGCCAGCAGCTTAGAAGCGTTATTGGATGAGCAGTTCTTC. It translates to CASSLEALLDEQFF.

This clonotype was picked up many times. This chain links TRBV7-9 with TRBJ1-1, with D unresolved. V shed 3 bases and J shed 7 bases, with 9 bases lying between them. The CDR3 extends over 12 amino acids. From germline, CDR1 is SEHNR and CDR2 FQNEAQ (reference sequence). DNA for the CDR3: TGTGCCAGCAGCTTCGATAACTTTGAAGCTTTCTTT. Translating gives CASSFDNFEAFF.

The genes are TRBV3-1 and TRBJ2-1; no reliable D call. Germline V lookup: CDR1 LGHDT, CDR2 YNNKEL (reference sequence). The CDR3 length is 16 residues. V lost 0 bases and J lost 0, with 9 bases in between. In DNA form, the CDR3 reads TGTGCCAGCAGCCAAGATACAACAAGCTCCTACAATGAGCAGTTCTTC. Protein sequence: CASSQDTTSSYNEQFF.

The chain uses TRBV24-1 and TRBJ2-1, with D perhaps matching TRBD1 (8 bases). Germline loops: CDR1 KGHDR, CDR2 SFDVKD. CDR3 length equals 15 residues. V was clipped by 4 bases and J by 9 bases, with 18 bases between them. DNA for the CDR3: TGTGCCACCAGTGACCCTGGACAGGGAGGGCGTGAGCAGTTCTTC. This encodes CATSDPGQGGREQFF.

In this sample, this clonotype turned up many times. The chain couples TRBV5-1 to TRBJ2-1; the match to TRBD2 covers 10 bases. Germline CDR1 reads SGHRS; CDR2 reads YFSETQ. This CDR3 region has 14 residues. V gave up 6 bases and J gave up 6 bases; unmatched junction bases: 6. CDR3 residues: CASIERGGFNEQFF. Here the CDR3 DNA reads TGCGCCAGCATTGAGCGGGGGGGCTTCAATGAGCAGTTCTTC.

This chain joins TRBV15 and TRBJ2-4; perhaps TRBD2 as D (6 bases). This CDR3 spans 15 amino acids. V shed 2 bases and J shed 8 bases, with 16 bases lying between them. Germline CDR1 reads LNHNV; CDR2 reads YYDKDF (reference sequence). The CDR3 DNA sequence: TGTGCCACCAGCAGACCTGGCGGGGCCGGCTACATTCAGTACTTC. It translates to CATSRPGGAGYIQYF.

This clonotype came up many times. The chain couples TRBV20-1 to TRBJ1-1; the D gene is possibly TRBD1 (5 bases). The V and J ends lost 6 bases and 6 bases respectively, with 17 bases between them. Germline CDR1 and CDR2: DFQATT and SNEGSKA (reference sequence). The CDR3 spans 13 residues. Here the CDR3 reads CSARSGDRAEAFF. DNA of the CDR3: TGCAGTGCACGATCGGGGGATCGAGCTGAAGCTTTCTTT.

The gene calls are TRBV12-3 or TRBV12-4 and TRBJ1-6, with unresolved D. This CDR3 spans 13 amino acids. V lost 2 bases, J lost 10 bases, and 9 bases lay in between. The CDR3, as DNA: TGTGCCAGCAGTTTAAGGGAGCGGTCACCCCTCCACTTT. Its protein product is CASSLRERSPLHF.

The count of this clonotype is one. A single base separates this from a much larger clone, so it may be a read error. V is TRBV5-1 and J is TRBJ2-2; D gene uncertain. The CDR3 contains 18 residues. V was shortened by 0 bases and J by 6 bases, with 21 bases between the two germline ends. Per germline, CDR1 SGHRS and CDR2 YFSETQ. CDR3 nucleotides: TGCGCCAGCAGCTTGGGAATTATGGCAGGCGAAGGATCCGGGGAGCTGTTTTTT. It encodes CASSLGIMAGEGSGELFF.

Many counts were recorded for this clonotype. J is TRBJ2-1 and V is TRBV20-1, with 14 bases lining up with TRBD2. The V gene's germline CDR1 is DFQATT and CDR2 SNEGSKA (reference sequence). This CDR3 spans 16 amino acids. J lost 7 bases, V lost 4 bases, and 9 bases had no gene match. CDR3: CSAKIRLAGGPNEQFF. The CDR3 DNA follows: TGCAGTGCTAAGATACGACTAGCGGGAGGGCCTAATGAGCAGTTCTTC.